This T cell receptor beta chain was sequenced during a study of shared clonotypes between healthy human individuals. Study in general: The study used three CD4 naive, three CD4 memory, two CD8 naive and one CD8 memory plate per donor.

TCRdb keeps only in-frame clones here, not all; method: immunoSEQ multiplex PCR. The sample includes 2 million to 2.5 million clones, roughly 93% seen only once; the top ten take 0.3% to 0.4%. V shed 2 bases and J shed 5 bases, with 18 bases lying between them. The CDR3 runs 16 residues. The germline V gene has CDR1 SGHTA and CDR2 FQGNSA. Worth noting for this clone: As yet, its antigen is unknown.

Findings and limits, study-wide: The sampled material consisted only of blood, and tissue repertoires are likely to differ.

None of the donors, who were healthy HIV-negative adults, had recently had acute infections or vaccinations. CD45RA-negative memory and CD45RA+ naive subsets were split from the CD4+ cells. The chain is built from TRBV7-2 and TRBJ2-5; D might be TRBD1 or TRBD2, each matching 6 bases. The TCR originated in a young man in good health. Some clones in this sample may be carry-over from other donors' samples. The sequenced sample consisted of naive CD4+ T cells from PBMCs. The subset was: CD45RA+ positively selected. The CDR3 region has the DNA TGTGCCAGCAGCTTATTTCCGGGGGCAGTGGGGGAGACCCAGTACTTC. Translation gives CASSLFPGAVGETQYF. Combining the CDR3 with reference TRBV7-2 and TRBJ2-5 gives the whole variable domain GAGVSQSPSNKVTEKGKDVELRCDPISGHTALYWYRQSLGQGLEFLIYFQGNSAPDKSGLPSDRFSAERTGGSVSTLTIQRTQQEDSAVYLCASSLFPGAVGETQYFGPGTRLLVL.